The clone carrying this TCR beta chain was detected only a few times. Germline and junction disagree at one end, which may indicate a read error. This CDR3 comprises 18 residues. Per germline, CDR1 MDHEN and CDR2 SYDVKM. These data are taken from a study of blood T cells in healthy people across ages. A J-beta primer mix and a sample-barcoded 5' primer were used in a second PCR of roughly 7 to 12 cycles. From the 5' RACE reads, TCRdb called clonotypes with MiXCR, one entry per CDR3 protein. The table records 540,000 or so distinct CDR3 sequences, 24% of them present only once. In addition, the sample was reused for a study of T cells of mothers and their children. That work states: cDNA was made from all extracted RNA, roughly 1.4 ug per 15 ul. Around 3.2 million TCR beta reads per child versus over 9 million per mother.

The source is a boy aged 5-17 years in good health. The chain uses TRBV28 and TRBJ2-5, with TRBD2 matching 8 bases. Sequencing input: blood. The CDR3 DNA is TGCGCCAGCAGTTCGGGCGGGGGGAGACTACACTTACAAGAGACCCAGTACTTC. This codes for CASSSGGGRLHLQETQYF.